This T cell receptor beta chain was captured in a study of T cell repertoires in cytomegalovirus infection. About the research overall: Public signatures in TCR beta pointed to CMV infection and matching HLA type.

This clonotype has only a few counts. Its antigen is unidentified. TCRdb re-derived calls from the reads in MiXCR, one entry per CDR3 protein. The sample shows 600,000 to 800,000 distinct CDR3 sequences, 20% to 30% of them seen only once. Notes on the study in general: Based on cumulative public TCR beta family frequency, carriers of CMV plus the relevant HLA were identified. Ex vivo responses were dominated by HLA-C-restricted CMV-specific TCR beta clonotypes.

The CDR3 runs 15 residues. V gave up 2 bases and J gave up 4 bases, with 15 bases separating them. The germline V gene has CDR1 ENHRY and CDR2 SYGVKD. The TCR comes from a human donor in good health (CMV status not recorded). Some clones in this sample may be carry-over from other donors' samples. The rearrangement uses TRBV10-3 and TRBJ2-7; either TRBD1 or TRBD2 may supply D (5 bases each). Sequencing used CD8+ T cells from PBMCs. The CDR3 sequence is CAISEQRDRRYEQYF. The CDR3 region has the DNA TGTGCCATCAGTGAGCAGAGGGACCGGAGGTACGAGCAGTACTTC.